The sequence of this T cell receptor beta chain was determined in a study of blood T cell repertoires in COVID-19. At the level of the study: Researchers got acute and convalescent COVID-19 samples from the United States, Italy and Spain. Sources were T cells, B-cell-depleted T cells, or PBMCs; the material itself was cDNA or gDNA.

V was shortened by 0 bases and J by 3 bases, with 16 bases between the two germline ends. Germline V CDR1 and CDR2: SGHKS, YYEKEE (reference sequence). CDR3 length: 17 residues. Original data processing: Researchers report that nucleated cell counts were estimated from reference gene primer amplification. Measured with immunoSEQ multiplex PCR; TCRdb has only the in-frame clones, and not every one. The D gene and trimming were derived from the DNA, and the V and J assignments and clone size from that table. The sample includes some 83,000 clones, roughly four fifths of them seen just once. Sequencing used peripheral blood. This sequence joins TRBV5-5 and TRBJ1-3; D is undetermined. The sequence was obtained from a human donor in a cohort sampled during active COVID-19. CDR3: CASSLVLRAVSGNTIYF. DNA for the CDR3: TGTGCCAGCAGCTTGGTATTGAGGGCAGTCAGTGGAAACACCATATATTTT.